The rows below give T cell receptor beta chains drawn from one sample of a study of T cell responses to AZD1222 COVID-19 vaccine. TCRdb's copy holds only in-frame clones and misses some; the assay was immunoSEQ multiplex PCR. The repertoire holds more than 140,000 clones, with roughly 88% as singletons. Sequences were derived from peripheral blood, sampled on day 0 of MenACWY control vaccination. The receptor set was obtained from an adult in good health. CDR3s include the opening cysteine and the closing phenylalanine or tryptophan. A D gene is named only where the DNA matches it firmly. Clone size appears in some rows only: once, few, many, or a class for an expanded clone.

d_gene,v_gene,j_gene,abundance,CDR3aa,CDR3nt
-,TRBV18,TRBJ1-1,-,CASSPPELGNTEAFF,TGTGCCAGCTCACCACCAGAGTTGGGGAACACTGAAGCTTTCTTT
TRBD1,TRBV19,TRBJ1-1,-,CATVQGATEAFF,TGTGCTACAGTTCAGGGGGCGACTGAAGCTTTCTTT
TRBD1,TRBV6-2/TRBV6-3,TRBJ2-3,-,CASSYKTGGSDTQYF,TGTGCCAGCAGTTATAAGACAGGGGGTTCAGATACGCAGTATTTT
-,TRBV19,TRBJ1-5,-,CASSTAQGYSNQPQHF,TGTGCCAGTAGTACGGCACAAGGATATAGCAATCAGCCCCAGCATTTT
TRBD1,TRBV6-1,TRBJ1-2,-,CASSEPLTGDYGYTF,TGTGCCAGTAGTGAACCCCTCACAGGGGACTATGGCTACACCTTC
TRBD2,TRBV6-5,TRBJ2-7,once,CASSYSLAGPSYEQYF,TGTGCCAGCAGTTACTCTCTAGCGGGACCTTCCTACGAGCAGTACTTC
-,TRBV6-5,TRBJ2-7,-,CASSSQGSSYEQYF,TGTGCCAGCAGTAGTCAGGGAAGCTCCTACGAGCAGTACTTC
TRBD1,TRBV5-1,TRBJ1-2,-,CASSLGQGANYGYTF,TGCGCCAGCAGCTTGGGGCAGGGGGCCAACTATGGCTACACCTTC
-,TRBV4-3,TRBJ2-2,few,CASSQRYRNTGELFF,TGCGCCAGCAGCCAACGGTACAGGAACACCGGGGAGCTGTTTTTT
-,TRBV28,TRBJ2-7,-,CASSSGTPYEQYF,TGTGCCAGCAGTTCCGGGACACCCTACGAGCAGTACTTC
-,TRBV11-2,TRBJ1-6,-,CASSLQGAYSPLHF,TGTGCCAGCAGCTTACAAGGGGCCTATTCACCCCTCCACTTT
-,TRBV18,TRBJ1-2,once,CASSTGLTNYGYTF,TGTGCCAGCTCAACGGGACTCACTAACTATGGCTACACCTTC
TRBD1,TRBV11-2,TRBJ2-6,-,CASSSDRAGANVLTF,TGTGCCAGCAGCTCGGACAGGGCTGGGGCCAACGTCCTGACTTTC
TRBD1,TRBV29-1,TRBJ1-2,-,CSVGGTGEYTF,TGCAGCGTTGGCGGGACAGGTGAGTACACCTTC
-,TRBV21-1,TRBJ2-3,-,CASSPKSIGLMDTQYF,TGTGCCAGCAGCCCAAAGTCAATAGGGCTCATGGATACGCAGTATTTT
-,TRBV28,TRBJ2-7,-,CASSDLGHGGSYEQYF,TGTGCCAGCAGTGACTTAGGACACGGTGGATCTTACGAGCAGTACTTC
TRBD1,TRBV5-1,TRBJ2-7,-,CASNSDRGYEQYF,TGCGCCAGCAACAGTGACAGGGGCTACGAGCAGTACTTC
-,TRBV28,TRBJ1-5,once,CASSSLNGEDQPQHF,TGTGCCAGCAGTTCGTTAAACGGTGAGGATCAGCCCCAGCATTTT
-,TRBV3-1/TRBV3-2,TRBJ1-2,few,CASSPLHAQFYTF,TGTGCCAGCAGCCCTTTACACGCACAGTTCTACACCTTC
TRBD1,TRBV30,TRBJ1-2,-,CAWSSPTGGAYGYTF,TGTGCCTGGAGTTCCCCGACAGGGGGCGCCTATGGCTACACCTTC
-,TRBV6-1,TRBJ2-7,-,CASSEGYEQYF,TGTGCCAGCAGTGAAGGCTACGAGCAGTACTTC
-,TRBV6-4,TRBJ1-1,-,CASSSQGITTEAFF,TGTGCCAGCAGTTCCCAGGGGATTACCACTGAAGCTTTCTTT
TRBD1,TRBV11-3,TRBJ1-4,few,CASSLGQPNEKLFF,TGTGCCAGCAGCTTGGGACAGCCGAATGAAAAACTGTTTTTT
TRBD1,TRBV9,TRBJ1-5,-,CASSEGQGAGQPQHF,TGTGCCAGCAGCGAGGGACAGGGGGCTGGACAGCCCCAGCATTTT
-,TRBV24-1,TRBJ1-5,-,CATSERMGQPQHF,TGTGCCACCAGTGAACGGATGGGTCAGCCCCAGCATTTT
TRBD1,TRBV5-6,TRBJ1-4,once,CASSVGQHNEKLFF,TGTGCCAGCAGCGTGGGACAGCACAATGAAAAACTGTTTTTT
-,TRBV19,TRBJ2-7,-,CASSIMDTSYEQYF,TGTGCCAGTAGTATAATGGACACTAGCTACGAGCAGTACTTC
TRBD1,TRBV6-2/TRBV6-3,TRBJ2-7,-,CASSSQTPGQLYEQYF,TGTGCCAGCAGTTCTCAAACCCCGGGACAGCTTTACGAGCAGTACTTC
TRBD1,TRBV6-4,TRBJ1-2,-,CASRDRGSGYTF,TGTGCCAGCAGGGACAGGGGCAGTGGCTACACCTTC
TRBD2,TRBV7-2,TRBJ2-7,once,CASSLARGVAYEQYF,TGTGCCAGCAGCTTAGCGCGGGGGGTCGCCTACGAGCAGTACTTC
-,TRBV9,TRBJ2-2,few,CASSASGTIPGELFF,TGTGCCAGCAGCGCTTCCGGGACGATACCCGGGGAGCTGTTTTTT
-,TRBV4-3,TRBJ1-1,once,CASSHEGKQGRDTEAFF,TGCGCCAGCAGCCACGAGGGGAAACAGGGAAGAGATACTGAAGCTTTCTTT
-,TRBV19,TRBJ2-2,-,CASSKGLTSNTGELFF,TGTGCCAGTAGTAAGGGACTGACTTCGAACACCGGGGAGCTGTTTTTT
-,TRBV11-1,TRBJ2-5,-,CASSLVGKQAAQYF,TGTGCCAGCAGCTTAGTTGGGAAACAGGCGGCCCAGTACTTC
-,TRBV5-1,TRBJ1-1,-,CASSPGGVVTEAFF,TGCGCCAGCAGCCCCGGGGGGGTTGTAACTGAAGCTTTCTTT
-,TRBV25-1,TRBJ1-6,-,CASSEFSGVNSPLHF,TGTGCCAGCAGTGAATTTAGTGGAGTTAATTCACCCCTCCACTTT
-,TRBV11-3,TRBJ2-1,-,CASSLGVRLGSTNEQFF,TGTGCCAGCAGCTTAGGAGTCCGGTTGGGCAGCACCAATGAGCAGTTCTTC
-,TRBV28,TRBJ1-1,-,CASSLGGGDSTEAFF,TGTGCCAGCAGTTTAGGGGGGGGCGACAGCACTGAAGCTTTCTTT
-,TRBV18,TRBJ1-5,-,CASIANSNQPQHF,TGTGCCAGTATCGCTAATAGCAATCAGCCCCAGCATTTT
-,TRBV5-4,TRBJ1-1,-,CASSLPNRELTEAFF,TGTGCCAGCAGCTTGCCAAACAGGGAACTCACTGAAGCTTTCTTT